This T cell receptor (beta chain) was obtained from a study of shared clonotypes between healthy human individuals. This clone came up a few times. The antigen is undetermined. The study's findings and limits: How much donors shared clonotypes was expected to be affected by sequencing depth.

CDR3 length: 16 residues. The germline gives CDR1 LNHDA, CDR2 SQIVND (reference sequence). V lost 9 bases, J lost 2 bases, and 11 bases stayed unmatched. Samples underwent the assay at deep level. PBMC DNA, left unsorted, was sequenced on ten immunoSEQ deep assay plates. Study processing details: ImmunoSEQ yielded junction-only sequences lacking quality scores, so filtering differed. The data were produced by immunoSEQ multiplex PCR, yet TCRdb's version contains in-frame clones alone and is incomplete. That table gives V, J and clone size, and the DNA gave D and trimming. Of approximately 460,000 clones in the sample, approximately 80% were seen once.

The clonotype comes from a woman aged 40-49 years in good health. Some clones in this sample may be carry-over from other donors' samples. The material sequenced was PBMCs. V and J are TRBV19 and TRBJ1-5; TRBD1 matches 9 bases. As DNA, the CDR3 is TGTGCCAGCTCCGGGACAGGGACATGGGGCAATCAGCCCCAGCATTTT. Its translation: CASSGTGTWGNQPQHF.